The next 4 T cell receptor beta chains were all read from a single sample in a study of blood T cell dynamics during melanoma immunotherapy. Produced via immunoSEQ multiplex PCR; TCRdb's table is partial and in-frame only. The table has 15,000 to 20,000 clones, approximately 83% seen once. Time point reported: pre-treatment baseline. The starting material was blood, obtained from a patient treated with checkpoint blockade. Receptors originate from a human donor with melanoma.

The V and J genes are TRBV30 and TRBJ2-6, with D tentatively TRBD1 (5 bases). CDR1 GTSNPN and CDR2 SVGIG come from the germline V gene (reference sequence). The V gene lost 2 bases and the J gene lost 2 bases, with 7 bases spanning the gap. The CDR3 totals 14 residues. The CDR3 bases are TGTGCCTGGAGTAAAGGGGCTGGGGCCAACGTCCTGACTTTC. Translation gives CAWSKGAGANVLTF.

This rearrangement joins TRBV7-3 to TRBJ2-3; no clear D gene. This CDR3 comprises 13 residues. V was cut by 5 bases and J by 4 bases, with 10 bases left in between. CDR1 SGHTA and CDR2 FQGTGA come from the germline V gene. The CDR3: CASSLGAPDTQYF. The DNA of the CDR3 is TGTGCCAGCAGCCTAGGAGCCCCAGATACGCAGTATTTT.

This clone has only a few counts. The chain couples TRBV7-6 to TRBJ1-1; no clear D. Looked up from germline, CDR1 is SGHVS and CDR2 is FNYEAQ. There are 14 residues in the CDR3. The V end lost 3 bases, the J end lost 1 base, and 9 bases lay between the germline ends. The CDR3 DNA is TGTGCCAGCAGCTTTATAGGAAAGAACACTGAAGCTTTCTTT. It translates to CASSFIGKNTEAFF. Looking up the rest from reference TRBV7-6 and TRBJ1-1 gives the full variable domain: GAGVSQSPRYKVTKRGQDVALRCDPISGHVSLYWYRQALGQGPEFLTYFNYEAQQDKSGLPNDRFSAERPEGSISTLTIQRTEQRDSAMYRCASSFIGKNTEAFFGQGTRLTVV.

The chain uses TRBV28 and TRBJ2-1, with TRBD2 matching over 11 bases. After removal of 6 bases from V and 9 bases from J, the junction contained 10 bases not matched to a gene. The CDR3 contains 15 residues. CDR1 MDHEN and CDR2 SYDVKM come from the germline V gene. The CDR3: CASRRHPTSGGEQFF. The CDR3 DNA is TGTGCCAGCAGGAGACACCCTACTAGCGGGGGTGAGCAGTTCTTC.